Given below is one T cell receptor (beta chain) in context. The V gene's germline CDR1 is SGDLS and CDR2 YYNGEE. The CDR3 covers 16 residues. Trimming took off 0 bases at V and 3 bases at J, with 13 bases between the two ends. The protocol was immunoSEQ multiplex PCR, while the TCRdb copy is restricted to in-frame clones and leaves out a portion. The table has more than 65,000 clones, 65% to 90% seen once. The sample originates from a study of blood T cell repertoires in COVID-19. This clonotype was sampled from a woman between 45 and 60 years old with acute or convalescent COVID-19. The chain employs TRBV9 and TRBJ2-1, with a weak D call TRBD2 (6 bases). Specimen: peripheral blood. The CDR3 region is CASSVGSSGLYNEQFF. CDR3 nucleotide sequence: TGTGCCAGCAGCGTAGGGTCCAGCGGGCTCTACAATGAGCAGTTCTTC.